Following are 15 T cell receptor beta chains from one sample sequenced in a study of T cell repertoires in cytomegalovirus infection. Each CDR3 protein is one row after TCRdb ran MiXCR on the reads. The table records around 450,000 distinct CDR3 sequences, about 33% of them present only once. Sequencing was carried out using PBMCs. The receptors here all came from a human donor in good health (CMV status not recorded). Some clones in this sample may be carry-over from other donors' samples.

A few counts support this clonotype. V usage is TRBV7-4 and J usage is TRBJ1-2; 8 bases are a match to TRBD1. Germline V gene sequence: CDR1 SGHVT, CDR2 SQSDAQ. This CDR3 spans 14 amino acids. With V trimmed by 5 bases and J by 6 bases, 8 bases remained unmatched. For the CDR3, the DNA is TGTGCCAGCAGCGCCAGGGGGCTTTACCATGGCTACACCTTC. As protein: CASSARGLYHGYTF.

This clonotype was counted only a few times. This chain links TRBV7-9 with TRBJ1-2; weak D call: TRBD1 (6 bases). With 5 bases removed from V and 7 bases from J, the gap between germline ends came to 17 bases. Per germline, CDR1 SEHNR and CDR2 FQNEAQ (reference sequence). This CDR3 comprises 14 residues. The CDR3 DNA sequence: TGTGCCAGCAGCCCACGCCGGGGGGGGGCTGGCTACACCTTC. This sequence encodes CASSPRRGGAGYTF.

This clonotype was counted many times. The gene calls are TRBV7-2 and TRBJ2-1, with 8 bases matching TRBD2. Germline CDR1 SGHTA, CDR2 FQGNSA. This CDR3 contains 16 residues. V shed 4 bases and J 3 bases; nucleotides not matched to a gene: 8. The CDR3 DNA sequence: TGTGCCAGCAGCTCGTACTCGGGGGGGCTCTACAATGAGCAGTTCTTC. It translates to CASSSYSGGLYNEQFF.

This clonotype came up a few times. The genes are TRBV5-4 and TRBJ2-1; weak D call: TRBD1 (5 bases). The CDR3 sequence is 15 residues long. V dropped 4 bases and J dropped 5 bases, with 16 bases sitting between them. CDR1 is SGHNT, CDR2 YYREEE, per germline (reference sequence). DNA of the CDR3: TGTGCCAGCAGCCCCCAGGGAAGGGTAGACAATGAGCAGTTCTTC. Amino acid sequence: CASSPQGRVDNEQFF.

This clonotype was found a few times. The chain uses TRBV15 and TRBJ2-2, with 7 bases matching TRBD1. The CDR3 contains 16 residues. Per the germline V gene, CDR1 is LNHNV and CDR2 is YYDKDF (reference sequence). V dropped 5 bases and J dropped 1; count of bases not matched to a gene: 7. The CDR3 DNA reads TGTGCCACCAGCGGAACCGGGACAGAGAACACCGGGGAGCTGTTTTTT. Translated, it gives CATSGTGTENTGELFF. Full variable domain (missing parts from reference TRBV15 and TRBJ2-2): DAMVIQNPRYQVTQFGKPVTLSCSQTLNHNVMYWYQQKSSQAPKLLFHYYDKDFNNEADTPDNFQSRRPNTSFCFLDIRSPGLGDTAMYLCATSGTGTENTGELFFGEGSRLTVL.

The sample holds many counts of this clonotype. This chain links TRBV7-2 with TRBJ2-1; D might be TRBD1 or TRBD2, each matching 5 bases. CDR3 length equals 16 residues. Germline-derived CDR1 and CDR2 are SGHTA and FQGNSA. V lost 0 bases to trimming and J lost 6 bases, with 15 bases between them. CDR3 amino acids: CASSLARLEGTNEQFF. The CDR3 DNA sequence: TGTGCCAGCAGCTTAGCCCGTCTAGAAGGGACCAATGAGCAGTTCTTC.

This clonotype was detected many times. The CDR3 spells CASSLVGSGTSGETQYF. The CDR3 bases are TGTGCCAGCAGCTTAGTAGGTAGCGGGACCTCCGGGGAGACCCAGTACTTC. The V gene is TRBV7-2, the J gene TRBJ2-5; 8 bases align to TRBD2. V lost 1 base and J lost 5; bases outside the gene matches: 12. This CDR3 is built from 17 residues. Germline V lookup: CDR1 SGHTA, CDR2 FQGNSA.

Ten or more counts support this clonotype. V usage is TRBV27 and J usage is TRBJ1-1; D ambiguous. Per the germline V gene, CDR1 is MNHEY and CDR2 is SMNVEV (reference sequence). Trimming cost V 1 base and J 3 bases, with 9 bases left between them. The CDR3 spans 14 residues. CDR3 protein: CASSLYGGYTEAFF. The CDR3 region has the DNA TGTGCCAGCAGTTTATATGGCGGATACACTGAAGCTTTCTTT.

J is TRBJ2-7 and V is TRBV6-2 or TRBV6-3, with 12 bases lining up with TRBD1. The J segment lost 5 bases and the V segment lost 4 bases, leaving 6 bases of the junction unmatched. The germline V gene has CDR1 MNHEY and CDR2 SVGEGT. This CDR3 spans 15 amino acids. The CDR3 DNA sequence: TGTGCCAGCAGTTCGTCGGGACAGGGGGCCGACGAGCAGTACTTC. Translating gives CASSSSGQGADEQYF.

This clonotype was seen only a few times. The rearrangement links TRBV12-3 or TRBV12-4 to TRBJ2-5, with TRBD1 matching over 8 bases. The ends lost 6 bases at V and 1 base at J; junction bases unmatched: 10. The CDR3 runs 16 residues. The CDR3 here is CASSWRTGWTQETQYF. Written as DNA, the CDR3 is TGTGCCAGCAGCTGGAGGACAGGGTGGACCCAAGAGACCCAGTACTTC.

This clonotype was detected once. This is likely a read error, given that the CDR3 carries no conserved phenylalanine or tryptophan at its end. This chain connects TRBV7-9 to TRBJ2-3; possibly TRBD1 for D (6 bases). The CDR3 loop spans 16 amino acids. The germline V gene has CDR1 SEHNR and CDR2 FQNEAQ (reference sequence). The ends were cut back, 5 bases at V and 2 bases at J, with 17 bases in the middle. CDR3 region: CASSRSRGRSTDTQYL. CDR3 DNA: TGTGCCAGCAGCAGGAGCAGGGGAAGGTCCACAGATACGCAGTATTTG.

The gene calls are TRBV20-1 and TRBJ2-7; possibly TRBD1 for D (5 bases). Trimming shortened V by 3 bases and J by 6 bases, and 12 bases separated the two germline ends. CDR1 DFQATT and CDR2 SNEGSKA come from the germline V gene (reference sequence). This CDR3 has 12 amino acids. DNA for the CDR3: TGCAGTGCTAGGCATGATAGGGGCGAGCAGTACTTC. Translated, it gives CSARHDRGEQYF.

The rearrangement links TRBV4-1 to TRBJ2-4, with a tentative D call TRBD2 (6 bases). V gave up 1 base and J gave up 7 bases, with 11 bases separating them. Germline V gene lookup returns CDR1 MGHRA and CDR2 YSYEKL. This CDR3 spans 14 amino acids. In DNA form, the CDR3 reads TGCGCCAGCAGCCAAGCGGGGACTGAGAACATTCAGTACTTC. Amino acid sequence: CASSQAGTENIQYF.

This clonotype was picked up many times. The CDR3 is CASSPGPSGGANVLTF. Written as DNA, the CDR3 is TGTGCCAGCAGCCCGGGACCTTCAGGTGGGGCCAACGTCCTGACTTTC. V usage is TRBV7-2 and J usage is TRBJ2-6; tentatively, D is TRBD1 or TRBD2 (5 bases each). V gave up 5 bases and J gave up 3 bases, with 14 bases separating them. The CDR3 spans 16 residues. Germline CDR1 reads SGHTA; CDR2 reads FQGNSA.

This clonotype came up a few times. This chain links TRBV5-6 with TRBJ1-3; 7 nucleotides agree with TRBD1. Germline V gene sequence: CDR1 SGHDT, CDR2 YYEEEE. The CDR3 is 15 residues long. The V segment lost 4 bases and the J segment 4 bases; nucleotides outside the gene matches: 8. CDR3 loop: CASSLQTGYGNTIYF. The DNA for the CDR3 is TGTGCCAGCAGCCTACAGACAGGGTACGGAAACACCATATATTTT.